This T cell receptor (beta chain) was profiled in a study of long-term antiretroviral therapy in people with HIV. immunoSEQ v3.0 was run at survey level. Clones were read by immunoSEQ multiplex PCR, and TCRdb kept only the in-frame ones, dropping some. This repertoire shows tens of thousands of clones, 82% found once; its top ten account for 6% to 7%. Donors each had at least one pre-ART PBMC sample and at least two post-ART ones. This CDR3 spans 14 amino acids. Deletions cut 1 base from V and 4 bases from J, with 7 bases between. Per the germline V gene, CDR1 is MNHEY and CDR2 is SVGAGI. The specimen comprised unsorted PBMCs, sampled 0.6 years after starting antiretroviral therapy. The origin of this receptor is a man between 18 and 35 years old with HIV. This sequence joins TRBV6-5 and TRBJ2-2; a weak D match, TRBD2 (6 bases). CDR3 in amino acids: CASSYLGGTGELFF. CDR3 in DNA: TGTGCCAGCAGTTACTTGGGGGGCACCGGGGAGCTGTTTTTT.